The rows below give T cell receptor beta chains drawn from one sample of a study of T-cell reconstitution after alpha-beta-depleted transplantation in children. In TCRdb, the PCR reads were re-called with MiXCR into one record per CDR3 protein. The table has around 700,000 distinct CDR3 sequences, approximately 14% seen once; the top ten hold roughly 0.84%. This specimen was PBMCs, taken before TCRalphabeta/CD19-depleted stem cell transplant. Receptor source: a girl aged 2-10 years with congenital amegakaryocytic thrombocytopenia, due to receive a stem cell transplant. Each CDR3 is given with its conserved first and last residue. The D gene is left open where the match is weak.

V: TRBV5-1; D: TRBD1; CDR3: CASSVIDRATEAFF
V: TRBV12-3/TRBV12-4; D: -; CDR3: CASSAAGAPNEQFF
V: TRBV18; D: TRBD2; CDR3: CASSPAGLAVTYEQYF
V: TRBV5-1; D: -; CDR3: CASSHHSRTGQEYYGYTF
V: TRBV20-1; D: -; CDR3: CSASERRGQAKNIQYF
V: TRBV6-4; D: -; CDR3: CASSDSGFGTDTQYF
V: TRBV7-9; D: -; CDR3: CASSSYDGGSGANVLTF
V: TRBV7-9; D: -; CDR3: CASSPSGPNTEAFF
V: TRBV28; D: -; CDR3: CASSFSGRADTQYF
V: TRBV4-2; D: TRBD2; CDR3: CASSQPYRGEETQYF
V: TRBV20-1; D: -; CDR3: CSAEGGQNEQFF
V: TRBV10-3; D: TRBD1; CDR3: CTISGTGQEKSYEQYF
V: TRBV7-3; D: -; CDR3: CASSFGSIPGELFF
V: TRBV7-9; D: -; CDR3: CASSSDKEQYF
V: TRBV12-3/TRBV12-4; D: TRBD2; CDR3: CASSLVMFGGRETQYF
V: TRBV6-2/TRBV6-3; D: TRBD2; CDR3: CAGSRAILLAVAKNIQYF
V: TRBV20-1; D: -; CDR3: CSVRAYGYTF
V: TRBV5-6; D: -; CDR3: CASSFGSYNSPLHF
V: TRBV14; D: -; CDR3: CASSPWDVFPEAFF
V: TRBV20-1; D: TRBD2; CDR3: CSAGTGTSSSEQYF
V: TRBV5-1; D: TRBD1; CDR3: CASSFTGTGDTEAFF
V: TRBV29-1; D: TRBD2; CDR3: CSVDGTSVYNEQFF
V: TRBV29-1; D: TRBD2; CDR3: CSVEGTRYNEQFF
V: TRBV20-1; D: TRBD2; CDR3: CSADPLTSGVSYNEQFF
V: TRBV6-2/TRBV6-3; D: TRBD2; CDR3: CASRPLAGASKQYF
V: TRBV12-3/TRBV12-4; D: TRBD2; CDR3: CASSVRLAGAVDTQYF
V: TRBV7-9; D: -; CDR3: CASSLGQASGQPQHF
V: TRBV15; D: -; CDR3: CATSREGIYTQYF
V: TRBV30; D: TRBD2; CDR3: CAWSPRAIAGNEQFF
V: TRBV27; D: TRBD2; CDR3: CASSLGTSPHTDTQYF
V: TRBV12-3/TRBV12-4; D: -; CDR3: CASSLLVANEQFF
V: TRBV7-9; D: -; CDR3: CASSLRGDYMFF
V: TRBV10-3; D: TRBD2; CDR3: CGASSGELYEQYF
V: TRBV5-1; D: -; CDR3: CASSLAAVSYEQYF
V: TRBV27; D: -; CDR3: CASGTGNTGELFF
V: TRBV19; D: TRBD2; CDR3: CASSIFGRDGNEQFF
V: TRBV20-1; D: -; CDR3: CSAYSPTEQFF
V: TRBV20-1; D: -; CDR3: CSARGTFLPNTGELFF
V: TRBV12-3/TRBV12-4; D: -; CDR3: CASSLLASRQQYF
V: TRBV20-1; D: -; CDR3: CSAETAAGANVLTF
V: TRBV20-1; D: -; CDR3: CSAMPGVSGGSSYNEQFF
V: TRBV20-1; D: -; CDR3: CSARDSPNTGELFF
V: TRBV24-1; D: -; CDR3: CATISRTGELFF
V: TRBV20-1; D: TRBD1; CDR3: CSARGDRGRYGYTF
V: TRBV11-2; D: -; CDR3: CASSSFRQEDGDTF
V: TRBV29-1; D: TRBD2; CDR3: CSALLAGVGEQFF
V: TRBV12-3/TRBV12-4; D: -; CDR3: CASSPLNGGETQYF
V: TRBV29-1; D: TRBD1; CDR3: CSARGTGENQPQHF
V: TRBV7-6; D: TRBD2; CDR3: CASSLKTSGVDTQYF
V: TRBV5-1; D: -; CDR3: CASSLEGASESQKAYNEQFF
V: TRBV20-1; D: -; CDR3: CSAKVGTSTDTQYF
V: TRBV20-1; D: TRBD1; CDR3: CSAGDRAFNNEKLFF
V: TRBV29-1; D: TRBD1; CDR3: CSVEARDRAYGQYF